The next 20 T cell receptor beta chains were all read from a single sample in a study of cytomegalovirus exposure and HLA in healthy donors. TCRdb's table, derived via immunoSEQ multiplex PCR, lists solely in-frame clones and lacks some. The data show 40,000 to 55,000 clones, approximately 94% seen once. The specimen was PBMCs. All receptors come from a woman between 18 and 29 years old in good health and CMV-seronegative.

This chain uses TRBV18 with TRBJ2-5; 7 bases match TRBD1. V trimming: 4 bases; J trimming: 2 bases; junction bases outside the gene matches: 7. The CDR3 is 15 amino acids. Germline values: CDR1 KGHSH, CDR2 LQKENI. In DNA form, the CDR3 reads TGTGCCAGCTCACTCCTAGGACAGGCACAAGAGACCCAGTACTTC. Translating it yields CASSLLGQAQETQYF.

This clone was observed once. This sequence joins TRBV7-2 and TRBJ1-2, with 10 bases lining up with TRBD1. The germline V gene has CDR1 SGHTA and CDR2 FQGNSA. There are 15 residues in the CDR3. V lost 5 bases, J lost 0 bases, and 3 bases stayed unmatched. DNA for the CDR3: TGTGCCAGCAGCCCGGGACAGGGGACTAACTATGGCTACACCTTC. Translation gives CASSPGQGTNYGYTF.

The J gene is TRBJ2-5, the V gene TRBV29-1; 8 positions agree with TRBD2. CDR1 and CDR2 from the germline V gene are SQVTM and ANQGSEA. The CDR3 covers 15 residues. CDR3 in DNA: TGCAGTACCAGGAGAGCGGGGGTGATTCAAGAGACCCAGTACTTC. This sequence encodes CSTRRAGVIQETQYF.

This clone was observed a single time. The rearrangement uses TRBV18 and TRBJ2-7; D not resolved. This CDR3 has 14 amino acids. Trimming took 3 bases from V and 3 from J, leaving 12 bases between them. Germline loops: CDR1 KGHSH, CDR2 LQKENI. The DNA of the CDR3 is TGTGCCAGCTCACCCGATTACAGCTTCTACGAGCAGTACTTC. Translated, it gives CASSPDYSFYEQYF. Filled out from reference TRBV18 and TRBJ2-7, the complete variable domain reads NAGVMQNPRHLVRRRGQEARLRCSPMKGHSHVYWYRQLPEEGLKFMVYLQKENIIDESGMPKERFSAEFPKEGPSILRIQQVVRGDSAAYFCASSPDYSFYEQYFGPGTRLTVT.

The chain carries TRBV19 and TRBJ2-6, with D tentatively TRBD1 (5 bases). V was trimmed by 6 bases and J by 0 bases, leaving 15 bases between them. Per germline, CDR1 LNHDA and CDR2 SQIVND (reference sequence). The CDR3 runs 17 residues. This chain's CDR3 is CASRYTGFLSGANVLTF. The DNA of the CDR3 is TGTGCCAGTAGGTATACAGGTTTCCTCTCTGGGGCCAACGTCCTGACTTTC.

This clone turned up a few times. The rearrangement links TRBV10-3 to TRBJ1-1; D is unresolved. From germline, CDR1 is ENHRY and CDR2 SYGVKD. The V end was cut by 3 bases, the J end by 7 bases, with 12 bases between. The CDR3 is 13 amino acids. CDR3 protein: CAISEVRNYEAFF. The CDR3 DNA sequence: TGTGCCATCAGTGAAGTAAGGAACTATGAAGCTTTCTTT.

This sequence joins TRBV6-5 and TRBJ2-1; 11 bases line up with TRBD2. The germline V gene has CDR1 MNHEY and CDR2 SVGAGI. The CDR3 runs 15 residues. V dropped 6 bases and J dropped 3; count of bases not matched to a gene: 4. CDR3 protein: CASSQTSGDYNEQFF. In DNA form, the CDR3 reads TGTGCCAGCAGCCAGACTAGCGGGGACTACAATGAGCAGTTCTTC.

V is TRBV10-1 and J is TRBJ2-2, with TRBD1 as a possible D gene (6 bases). Trimming took off 0 bases at V and 7 bases at J, with 27 bases between the two ends. The germline V gene has CDR1 WNHNN and CDR2 SYGVQD (reference sequence). The CDR3 is made up of 20 amino acids. The CDR3 sequence is CASSESTRDGIRQVSGELFF. DNA of the CDR3: TGCGCCAGCAGTGAGTCGACTCGTGATGGGATCCGACAGGTCAGCGGGGAGCTGTTTTTT.

The chain combines TRBV2 with TRBJ2-2; 11 bases match TRBD2. From germline, CDR1 is SNHLY and CDR2 FYNNEI. J was trimmed by 1 base and V by 5 bases; bases with no gene match: 3. This CDR3 region has 16 residues. CDR3 loop: CASSLGLAGNTGELFF. The CDR3 DNA reads as TGTGCCAGCAGTCTAGGACTAGCGGGGAACACCGGGGAGCTGTTTTTT.

J is TRBJ2-3 and V is TRBV10-1; D is uncertain. With 7 bases removed from V and 5 bases from J, the gap between germline ends came to 10 bases. CDR1 is WNHNN and CDR2 is SYGVQD in the germline V gene (reference sequence). The CDR3 covers 12 residues. The CDR3 sequence is CASNGERDTQYF. CDR3 sequence (DNA): TGCGCCAGCAACGGAGAGCGAGATACGCAGTATTTT.

This clone has only one observation. V is TRBV10-2 and J is TRBJ1-5; 11 nucleotides line up with TRBD1. The V gene end was trimmed by 9 bases and the J gene end by 3 bases; junction bases not matched to a gene: 4. The length of the CDR3 is 14 residues. CDR1 and CDR2 (germline): WSHSY, SAAADI. CDR3 loop: CASWTGGFNQPQHF. CDR3 coding DNA: TGCGCCAGTTGGACAGGGGGCTTCAATCAGCCCCAGCATTTT.

To note about this clone: An end of the junction does not agree with germline; a read error may underlie this. The chain carries TRBV7-7 and TRBJ2-2, with 12 bases lining up with TRBD2. The CDR3 covers 18 residues. Germline V CDR1 and CDR2: SSHAT, FNYEAQ (reference sequence). CDR3 coding DNA: TGTGCTAGCAGCCCCGGACTAGCGGGGCTTTCGAACACCGGGGAGCTGTTTTTT. It encodes CASSPGLAGLSNTGELFF. Variable domain in full (rest from reference TRBV7-7 and TRBJ2-2): GAGVSQSPRYKVTKRGQDVTLRCDPISSHATLYWYQQALGQGPEFLTYFNYEAQPDKSGLPSDRFSAERPEGSISTLTIQRTEQRDSAMYRCASSPGLAGLSNTGELFFGEGSRLTVL.

V usage is TRBV7-9 and J usage is TRBJ2-7; the match to TRBD2 covers 10 bases. CDR3 length: 15 residues. J was trimmed by 0 bases and V by 2 bases; bases with no gene match: 1. Germline V gene data show CDR1 as SEHNR and CDR2 as FQNEAQ (reference sequence). CDR3 sequence (DNA): TGTGCCAGCAGCTTAACTAGCGGGACCTCCTACGAGCAGTACTTC. Protein product: CASSLTSGTSYEQYF.

The chain carries TRBV9 and TRBJ2-2; D not resolved. The CDR3 extends over 13 amino acids. V was cut by 4 bases and J by 1 base, with 5 bases left in between. In germline, CDR1 is SGDLS, CDR2 YYNGEE. Here the CDR3 DNA reads TGTGCCAGCAGCCCGGGGAACACCGGGGAGCTGTTTTTT. Amino acid sequence: CASSPGNTGELFF.

The chain combines TRBV5-6 with TRBJ2-7; D is unresolved. Trimming took 6 bases from V and 0 from J, leaving 10 bases between them. CDR1 is SGHDT and CDR2 is YYEEEE in the germline V gene. This CDR3 has 13 amino acids. The CDR3 reads CASTDIYSYEQYF. In nucleotides, the CDR3 is TGTGCCAGCACCGACATATACTCCTACGAGCAGTACTTC.

The chain has TRBV7-9 and TRBJ1-1; no reliable D call. V was pared by 5 bases and J by 4 bases, with 17 bases between. This CDR3 spans 15 amino acids. Germline V lookup: CDR1 SEHNR, CDR2 FQNEAQ (reference sequence). CDR3 loop: CASSPIAGVGTEAFF. CDR3 sequence (DNA): TGTGCCAGCAGCCCCATAGCCGGGGTAGGCACTGAAGCTTTCTTT.

This clone has just one count. The V call is TRBV5-1, the J call TRBJ2-7, with 7 bases that match TRBD1. Germline lookup yields CDR1 SGHRS and CDR2 YFSETQ. The trim removed 0 bases at V and 4 bases at J, leaving 4 bases unmatched. The CDR3 loop spans 14 amino acids. This chain's CDR3 is CASSLGTGTYEQYF. CDR3 coding DNA: TGCGCCAGCAGCTTGGGGACAGGAACATACGAGCAGTACTTC.

The chain links TRBV5-6 to TRBJ2-6, with D maybe TRBD1 (6 bases). The CDR3 is made up of 18 amino acids. Trimming took 3 bases from V and 0 from J, leaving 16 bases between them. Germline V gene lookup returns CDR1 SGHDT and CDR2 YYEEEE. The chain's CDR3 is CASSSFQGKDSGANVLTF. The CDR3 DNA reads TGTGCCAGCAGCTCATTCCAGGGGAAAGACTCTGGGGCCAACGTCCTGACTTTC.

This sequence joins TRBV2 and TRBJ2-7, with D perhaps matching TRBD1 (5 bases). Trimming removed 5 bases at V and 9 bases at J, with 20 bases between. The CDR3 is 14 residues long. The germline V gene encodes CDR1 SNHLY and CDR2 FYNNEI. CDR3 sequence (DNA): TGTGCCAGCAGTTTAGGACATACAGATTTTTGGCAGTACTTC. It specifies CASSLGHTDFWQYF.

The J gene is TRBJ2-5, the V gene TRBV2; 13 bases match TRBD2. The junction had 7 bases not matched to a gene; V was cut back by 6 bases and J by 0 bases. Germline lookup yields CDR1 SNHLY and CDR2 FYNNEI. The CDR3 has 17 residues. CDR3 bases: TGTGCCAGCAGGTGGACTAGCGGGGGTTCGTACCAAGAGACCCAGTACTTC. Its protein is CASRWTSGGSYQETQYF. Full variable domain (missing parts from reference TRBV2 and TRBJ2-5): EPEVTQTPSHQVTQMGQEVILRCVPISNHLYFYWYRQILGQKVEFLVSFYNNEISEKSEIFDDQFSVERPDGSNFTLKIRSTKLEDSAMYFCASRWTSGGSYQETQYFGPGTRLLVL.